These T cell receptor beta chains were read from a single sample in a study of vaccination effects on CD4 cells after COVID-19. TCRdb's table, derived via immunoSEQ multiplex PCR, lists solely in-frame clones and lacks some. The sample has over 45,000 clones, roughly 80% seen once; the top ten hold less than 4%. For these TCRs, the target antigens are not known. The sequencing used CD4+ T cells from PBMCs cultured without peptide, collected before COVID-19 vaccination. The receptors were sampled from a human donor who received a COVID-19 vaccine. Each CDR3 is given with its conserved first and last residue. D genes are given only for firm matches. Size tells how often a clone was seen (once, few, many) or the class of an expanded clone, and some rows leave it out.

v_call	j_call	clone_size	d_call	cdr3_aa	cdr3_nt
TRBV30	TRBJ2-2	.	.	CAWRHSDRSGELFF	TGTGCCTGGAGACATTCAGACAGAAGCGGGGAGCTGTTTTTT
TRBV3-1/TRBV3-2	TRBJ1-3	.	.	CASSQVWDSGNTIYF	TGTGCCAGCAGCCAAGTTTGGGACTCTGGAAACACCATATATTTT
TRBV5-4	TRBJ1-4	.	.	CASSPQSGNNEKLFF	TGTGCCAGCAGCCCGCAATCGGGGAATAATGAAAAACTGTTTTTT
TRBV18	TRBJ2-1	.	.	CASSAGTIPYNEQFF	TGTGCCAGCTCAGCCGGGACCATCCCCTACAATGAGCAGTTCTTC
TRBV3-1/TRBV3-2	TRBJ1-2	.	.	CASSQVDSYYTF	TGTGCCAGCAGCCAAGTGGACAGCTACTACACCTTC
TRBV14	TRBJ2-3	.	TRBD2	CASSQEVASGDADTQYF	TGTGCCAGCAGCCAAGAGGTCGCTAGCGGGGATGCAGATACGCAGTATTTT
TRBV19	TRBJ1-6	few	TRBD1	CASSSRQGHNSPLHF	TGTGCCAGTAGTAGCCGACAGGGCCATAATTCACCCCTCCACTTT
TRBV28	TRBJ1-1	.	TRBD1	CASSWTGRPNTEAFF	TGTGCCAGCAGTTGGACAGGGCGGCCGAACACTGAAGCTTTCTTT
TRBV6-5	TRBJ2-2	.	.	CASCQVYGGELFF	TGTGCCAGCTGTCAGGTTTACGGCGGGGAGCTGTTTTTT
TRBV5-1	TRBJ1-2	.	TRBD1	CASSSTGQGIDYGYTF	TGCGCCAGCAGCTCAACGGGACAGGGCATCGACTATGGCTACACCTTC
TRBV5-1	TRBJ2-1	.	.	CASSTAGFSYNEQFF	TGCGCCAGCAGCACCGCCGGGTTCTCCTACAATGAGCAGTTCTTC
TRBV6-1	TRBJ2-1	.	.	CASSEGRFTSYNEQFF	TGTGCCAGCAGTGAAGGACGGTTTACGTCCTACAATGAGCAGTTCTTC
TRBV18	TRBJ1-5	.	.	CASSSRPPENSNQPQHF	TGTGCCAGCTCATCCCGGCCCCCTGAGAATAGCAATCAGCCCCAGCATTTT
TRBV4-1	TRBJ1-6	few	TRBD1	CASSLRPGQGLSPLHF	TGCGCCAGCAGTCTTCGACCGGGACAGGGGCTATCACCCCTCCACTTT
TRBV19	TRBJ1-2	.	TRBD1	CASNYRDSGYGYTF	TGTGCCAGTAATTATCGGGACAGCGGCTATGGCTACACCTTC
TRBV6-5	TRBJ1-5	.	.	CASSYLGGGQPQHF	TGTGCCAGCAGTTATCTTGGTGGGGGTCAGCCCCAGCATTTT
TRBV9	TRBJ1-3	few	.	CASSVGPQETSGRIYF	TGTGCCAGCAGCGTAGGCCCACAGGAGACCTCTGGAAGGATATATTTT
TRBV6-5	TRBJ2-3	few	TRBD2	CASKRGKTTDTQYF	TGTGCCAGCAAGCGGGGCAAAACCACAGATACGCAGTATTTT
TRBV25-1	TRBJ1-4	.	TRBD1	CASGGGTGDEKLFF	TGTGCCAGCGGAGGAGGGACAGGAGATGAAAAACTGTTTTTT
TRBV6-5	TRBJ1-2	.	.	CASSYSRATNYGYTF	TGTGCCAGCAGTTACTCGAGGGCCACTAACTATGGCTACACCTTC
TRBV5-1	TRBJ2-5	.	.	CASSLLGQNQETQYF	TGCGCCAGCAGCCTTCTCGGACAGAACCAAGAGACCCAGTACTTC
TRBV6-5	TRBJ1-2	.	TRBD1	CASSAGVGQGYGYTF	TGTGCCAGCAGCGCGGGGGTCGGACAGGGCTATGGCTACACCTTC
TRBV19	TRBJ1-2	.	.	CASSIIPGATYGYTF	TGTGCCAGTAGTATCATACCGGGGGCCACTTATGGCTACACCTTC
TRBV10-3	TRBJ2-2	.	.	CAIKKLNTGELFF	TGTGCCATCAAGAAGCTTAACACCGGGGAGCTGTTTTTT
TRBV29-1	TRBJ1-2	few	.	CSVEDYGYTF	TGCAGCGTTGAAGATTATGGCTACACCTTC